Sequencing of this T cell receptor beta chain was carried out in a study of identifying expanded T cells in peripheral blood. General study results and limits: Technical replicates showed about 1.2 changed clones; approximately 2 weeks about 16; four weeks 19.

Method: immunoSEQ multiplex PCR; TCRdb's copy keeps in-frame clones and lacks some. Of around 80,000 clones in the sample, 75% to 90% were seen once. This CDR3 comprises 15 residues. Germline V lookup: CDR1 SEHNR, CDR2 FQNEAQ (reference sequence). V was clipped by 0 bases and J by 3 bases; unmatched bases: 2. Comments on this clone: Its antigen is not known.

Sequencing input: blood. V is TRBV7-9 and J is TRBJ2-7, with 10 nucleotides matching TRBD2. This TCR came from a person aged 18 to 70 in good health. The CDR3 region is CASSLAGTSDYEQYF. In DNA form, the CDR3 reads TGTGCCAGCAGCTTAGCCGGGACTAGCGACTACGAGCAGTACTTC.